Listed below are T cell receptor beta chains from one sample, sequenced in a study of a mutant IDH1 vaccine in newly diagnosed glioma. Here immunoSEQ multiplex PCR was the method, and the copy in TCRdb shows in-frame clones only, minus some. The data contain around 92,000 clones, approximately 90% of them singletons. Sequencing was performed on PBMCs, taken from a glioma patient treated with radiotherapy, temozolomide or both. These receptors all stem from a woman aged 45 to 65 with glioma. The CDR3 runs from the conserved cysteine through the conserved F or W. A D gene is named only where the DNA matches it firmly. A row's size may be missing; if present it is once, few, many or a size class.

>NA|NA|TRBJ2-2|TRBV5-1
TGCGCCAGCAGCTTGCTACGCGGAGGCATTAACACCGGGGAGCTGTTTTTT
CASSLLRGGINTGELFF
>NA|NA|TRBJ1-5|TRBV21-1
TGTGCCAGCAGCAATCCGGGACAGGGGGAGGCGGATCAGCCCCAGCATTTT
CASSNPGQGEADQPQHF
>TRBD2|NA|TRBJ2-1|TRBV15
TGTGCCACCAGCAGGGGACTAGCGGGAGCCAATGAGCAGTTCTTC
CATSRGLAGANEQFF
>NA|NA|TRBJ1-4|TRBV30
TGTGCTTGGGAACCGGGACACCCATCAAGGGCTAATGAAAAACTGTTTTTT
CAWEPGHPSRANEKLFF
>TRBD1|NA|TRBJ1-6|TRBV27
TGTGCCAGCAGTTGGGACGGACAGGGTTCACCCCTCCACTTT
CASSWDGQGSPLHF
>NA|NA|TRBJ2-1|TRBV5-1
TGCGCCAGCAGCTTCGGGAGTTACAATGAGCAGTTCTTC
CASSFGSYNEQFF
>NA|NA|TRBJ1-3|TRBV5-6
TGTGCCAGCAGCTCGTACCGGGATCCAGTAATCGTTGGAAACACCATATATTTT
CASSSYRDPVIVGNTIYF
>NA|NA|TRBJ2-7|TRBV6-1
TGTGCCAGCAGAGATATAGGGGCCTACGAGCAGTACTTC
CASRDIGAYEQYF
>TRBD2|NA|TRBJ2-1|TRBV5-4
TGTGCCAGCAGCTCCCAGCGGGAACTACTTAATGAGCAGTTCTTC
CASSSQRELLNEQFF
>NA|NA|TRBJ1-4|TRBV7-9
TGTGCCAGCAGCTCTTTCAGGGACGCAACTAATGAAAAACTGTTTTTT
CASSSFRDATNEKLFF
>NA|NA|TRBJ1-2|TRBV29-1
TGCAGCGTTGAAACTGGGGATGGTGGCTACACCTTC
CSVETGDGGYTF
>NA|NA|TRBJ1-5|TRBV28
TGTGCCAGCAGGCACAGGACCGCAAATCAGCCCCAGCATTTT
CASRHRTANQPQHF
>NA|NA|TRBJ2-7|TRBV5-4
TGTGCCAGCAGCTTGGGAGACCCAAACTCCTACGAGCAGTACTTC
CASSLGDPNSYEQYF
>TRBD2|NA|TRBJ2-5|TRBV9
TGTGCCAGCAGCAAAGGGACTAGCGGGAGAGAGACCCAGTACTTC
CASSKGTSGRETQYF
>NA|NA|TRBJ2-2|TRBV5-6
TGTGCCAGCAGTCAGAGAAACACCGGGGAGCTGTTTTTT
CASSQRNTGELFF
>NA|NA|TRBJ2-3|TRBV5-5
TGTGCCAGCAGCTTACGGGAACTCACAGATACGCAGTATTTT
CASSLRELTDTQYF
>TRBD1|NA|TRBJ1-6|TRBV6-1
TGTGCCAGCAGGGGGGAGGGGGCTATTTCACCCCTCCACTTT
CASRGEGAISPLHF
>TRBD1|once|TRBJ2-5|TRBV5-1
TGCGCCAGCAGCTTGGGTGGGTCAGGGGGCCGCGAGACCCAGTACTTC
CASSLGGSGGRETQYF
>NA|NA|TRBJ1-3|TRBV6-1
TGTGCCAGCAGTGAAGAGTACAGGGCCTCTGGAAACACCATATATTTT
CASSEEYRASGNTIYF
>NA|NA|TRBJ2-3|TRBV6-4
TGTGCCAGCAGTGTACTAATCCATAGCACAGATACGCAGTATTTT
CASSVLIHSTDTQYF
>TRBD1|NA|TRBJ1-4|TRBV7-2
TGTGCCAGCAGCCGGGACAGAAGAAATGAAAAACTGTTTTTT
CASSRDRRNEKLFF
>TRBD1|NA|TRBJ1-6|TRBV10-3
TGTGCCATCAGCATCTCCGGGACAGGGCAAACACCCCTCCACTTT
CAISISGTGQTPLHF
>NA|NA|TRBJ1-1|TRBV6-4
TGTGCCAGCACCCCAACGGTGTCACGGAGGAAGGTAGGTGACACTGAAGCTTTCTTT
CASTPTVSRRKVGDTEAFF
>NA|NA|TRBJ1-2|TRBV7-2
TGTGCCAGCAGCTTAGAGGCAGGGTTTGGCTACACCTTC
CASSLEAGFGYTF
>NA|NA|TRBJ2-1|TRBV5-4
TGTGCCAGCACCCTGGACTTCGAGAACAATGAGCAGTTCTTC
CASTLDFENNEQFF
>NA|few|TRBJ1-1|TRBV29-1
TGCAGCGTTGATTTGTGGAGCAGGCCAGACACTGAAGCTTTCTTT
CSVDLWSRPDTEAFF
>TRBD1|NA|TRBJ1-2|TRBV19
TGTGCCAGTAGTATTTTCACAGGGGGCTATGGCTACACCTTC
CASSIFTGGYGYTF
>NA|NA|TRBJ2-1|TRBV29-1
TGCAGCGTTTCCTGGTCAAGCGATGAGCAGTTCTTC
CSVSWSSDEQFF
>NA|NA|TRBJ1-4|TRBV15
TGTGCCACCAGCAGACACGATGCAACTAATGAAAAACTGTTTTTT
CATSRHDATNEKLFF
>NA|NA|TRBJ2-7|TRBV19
TGTGCCAGTAGTATACGGGACACTACCTCCTACGAGCAGTACTTC
CASSIRDTTSYEQYF
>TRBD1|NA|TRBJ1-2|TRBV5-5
TGTGCCAGCAGCCAGAGTACAGGGGTGAACTATGGCTACACCTTC
CASSQSTGVNYGYTF
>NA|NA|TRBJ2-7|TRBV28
TGTGCCAGCAGTTCGGCAAGTGCCTACTACGAGCAGTACTTC
CASSSASAYYEQYF
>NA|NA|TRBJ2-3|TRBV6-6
TGTGCCAGCACATGGGCTACCAGCACAGATACGCAGTATTTT
CASTWATSTDTQYF
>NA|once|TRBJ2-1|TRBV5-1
TGCGCCAGCAGCAATCGGTGGGTCGGGACAAGCTACAATGAGCAGTTCTTC
CASSNRWVGTSYNEQFF
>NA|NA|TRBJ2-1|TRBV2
TGTGCCAGCGGGACTCTCCCGCGGGAGCAGTTCTTC
CASGTLPREQFF
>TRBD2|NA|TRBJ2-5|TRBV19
TGTGCCAGTAGTGTCGGACTAGCGGGAGTTGAGACCCAGTACTTC
CASSVGLAGVETQYF
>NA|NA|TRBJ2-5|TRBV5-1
TGCGCCAGCAGCTTGACGGTCCTACAAGAGACCCAGTACTTC
CASSLTVLQETQYF
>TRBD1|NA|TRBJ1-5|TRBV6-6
TGTGCCAGCAGTTACTGGGGACAGGGCGACAATCAGCCCCAGCATTTT
CASSYWGQGDNQPQHF
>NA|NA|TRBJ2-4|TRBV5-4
TGTGCCAGCAGCTTGGCTAGGGCAGGCAAAAACATTCAGTACTTC
CASSLARAGKNIQYF
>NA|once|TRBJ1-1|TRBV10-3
TGTGCCATCAGTGAGTCGGTTGGGGCAGATCTCACTGAAGCTTTCTTT
CAISESVGADLTEAFF
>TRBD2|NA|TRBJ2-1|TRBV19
TGTGCCAGTAGTATCTTAGCGGGAGGGCCGAATGAGCAGTTCTTC
CASSILAGGPNEQFF
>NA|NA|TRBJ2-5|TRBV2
TGTGCCAGCAGTTCAGAGACCCAGTACTTC
CASSSETQYF
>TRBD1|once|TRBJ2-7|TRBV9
TGTGCCAGCAGCCCCGCTGGGACAGTTTACGAGCAGTACTTC
CASSPAGTVYEQYF
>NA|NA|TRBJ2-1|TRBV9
TGTGCCAGCGGATCATACAATGAGCAGTTCTTC
CASGSYNEQFF